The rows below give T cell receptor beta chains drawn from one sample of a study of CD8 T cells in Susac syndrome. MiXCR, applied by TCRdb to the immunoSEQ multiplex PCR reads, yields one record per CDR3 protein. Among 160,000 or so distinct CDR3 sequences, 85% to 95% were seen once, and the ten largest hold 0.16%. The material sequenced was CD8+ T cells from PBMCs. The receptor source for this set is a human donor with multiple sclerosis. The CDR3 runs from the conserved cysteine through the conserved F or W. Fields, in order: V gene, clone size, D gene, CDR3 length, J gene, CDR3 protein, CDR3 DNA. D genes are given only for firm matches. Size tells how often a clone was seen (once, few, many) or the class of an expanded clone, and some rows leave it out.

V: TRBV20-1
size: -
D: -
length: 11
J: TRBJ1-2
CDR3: CSAKGEDGYTF
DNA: TGCAGTGCTAAGGGGGAGGATGGCTACACCTTC

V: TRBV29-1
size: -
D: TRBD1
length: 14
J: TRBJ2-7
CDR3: CSVGGTGKGYEQYF
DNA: TGCAGCGTTGGAGGGACAGGGAAGGGCTACGAGCAGTACTTC

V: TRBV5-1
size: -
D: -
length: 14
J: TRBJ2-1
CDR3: CASSLGGTPLEQFF
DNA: TGCGCCAGCAGCTTGGGTGGGACGCCTCTTGAGCAGTTCTTC

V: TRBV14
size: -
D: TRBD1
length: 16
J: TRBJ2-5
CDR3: CASSQDIGTGEETQYF
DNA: TGTGCCAGCAGCCAAGATATTGGGACAGGGGAAGAGACCCAGTACTTC

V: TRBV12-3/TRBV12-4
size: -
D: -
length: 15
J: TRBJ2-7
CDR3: CASSQTWDPNYEQYF
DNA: TGTGCCAGCAGTCAGACTTGGGACCCCAACTACGAGCAGTACTTC

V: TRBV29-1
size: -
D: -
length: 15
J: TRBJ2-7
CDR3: CSVEGTGRSSYEQYF
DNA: TGCAGCGTCGAGGGGACCGGGAGAAGCTCCTACGAGCAGTACTTC

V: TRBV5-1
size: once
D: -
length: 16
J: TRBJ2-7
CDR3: CASSLPKGTFSYEQYF
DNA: TGCGCCAGCAGCTTGCCTAAGGGGACATTTTCCTACGAGCAGTACTTC

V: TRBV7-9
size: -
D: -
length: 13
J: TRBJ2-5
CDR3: CASRTAAKETQYF
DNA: TGTGCCAGCAGAACCGCAGCAAAAGAGACCCAGTACTTC

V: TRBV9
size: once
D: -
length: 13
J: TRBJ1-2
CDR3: CASSGQGRDGYTF
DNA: TGTGCCAGCAGCGGTCAGGGGAGAGATGGCTACACCTTC

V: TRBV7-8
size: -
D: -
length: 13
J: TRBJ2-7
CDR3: CASSLLGEYEQYF
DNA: TGTGCCAGCAGCTTACTTGGGGAATACGAGCAGTACTTC

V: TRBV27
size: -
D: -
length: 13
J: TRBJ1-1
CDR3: CASSFGGVTEAFF
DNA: TGTGCCAGCAGTTTCGGGGGGGTGACTGAAGCTTTCTTT

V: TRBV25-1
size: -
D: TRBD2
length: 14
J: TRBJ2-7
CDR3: CASSGLAGGPGQYF
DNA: TGTGCCAGCAGTGGACTAGCGGGAGGGCCAGGGCAGTACTTC

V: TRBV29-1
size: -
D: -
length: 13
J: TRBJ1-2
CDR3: CSVGDGKNYGYTF
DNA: TGCAGCGTTGGGGACGGAAAAAACTATGGCTACACCTTC

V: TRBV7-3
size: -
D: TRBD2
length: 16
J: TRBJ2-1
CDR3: CASSKAGTSGYKEQFF
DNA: TGTGCCAGCAGCAAAGCCGGGACTAGCGGCTACAAGGAGCAGTTCTTC

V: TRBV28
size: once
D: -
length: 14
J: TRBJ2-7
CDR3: CAIGRVSSYYEQYF
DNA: TGTGCCATCGGCCGGGTCTCCTCATACTACGAGCAGTACTTC

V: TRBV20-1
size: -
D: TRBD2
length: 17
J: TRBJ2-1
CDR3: CSAIDERGGSSYNEQFF
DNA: TGCAGTGCTATAGACGAGCGGGGGGGGAGCTCCTACAATGAGCAGTTCTTC

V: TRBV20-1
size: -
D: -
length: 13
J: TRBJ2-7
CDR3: CSAETGRDYEQYF
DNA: TGCAGTGCAGAAACCGGACGGGACTACGAGCAGTACTTC

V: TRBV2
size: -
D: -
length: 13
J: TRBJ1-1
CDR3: CASSDGGHSEAFF
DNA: TGTGCCAGCAGTGACGGGGGGCACTCTGAAGCTTTCTTT

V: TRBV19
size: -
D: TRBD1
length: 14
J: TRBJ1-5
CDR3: CASKDRDYLEPQHF
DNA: TGTGCCAGCAAAGACAGGGACTATTTGGAGCCCCAGCATTTT

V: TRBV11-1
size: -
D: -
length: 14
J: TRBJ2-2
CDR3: CASSFLGDTGELFF
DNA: TGTGCCAGCAGCTTTTTAGGTGACACCGGGGAGCTGTTTTTT

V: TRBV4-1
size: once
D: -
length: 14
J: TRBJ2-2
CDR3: CASSPDSLTGELFF
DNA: TGCGCCAGCAGCCCGGACAGCCTCACCGGGGAGCTGTTTTTT

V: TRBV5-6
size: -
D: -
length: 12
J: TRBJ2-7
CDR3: CASSWEGGEQYF
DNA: TGTGCCAGCAGCTGGGAGGGGGGCGAGCAGTACTTC

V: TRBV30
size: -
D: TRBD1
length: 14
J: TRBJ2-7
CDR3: CAWSVTGATYEQYF
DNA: TGTGCCTGGAGTGTAACAGGGGCTACCTACGAGCAGTACTTC

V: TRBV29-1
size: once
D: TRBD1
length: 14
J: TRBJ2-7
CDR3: CSVVGGQGFYEQYF
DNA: TGCAGCGTCGTTGGCGGACAGGGGTTCTACGAGCAGTACTTC

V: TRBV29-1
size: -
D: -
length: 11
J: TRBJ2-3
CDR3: CSVQGGRRQYF
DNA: TGCAGCGTCCAAGGAGGGAGGAGGCAGTATTTT

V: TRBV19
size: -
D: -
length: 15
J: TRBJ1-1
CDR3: CASSIDPPGETEAFF
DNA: TGTGCCAGTAGTATAGACCCACCAGGGGAAACTGAAGCTTTCTTT

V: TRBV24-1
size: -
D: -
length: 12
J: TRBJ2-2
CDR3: CATSDLAGELFF
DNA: TGTGCCACCAGTGATTTAGCAGGGGAGCTGTTTTTT

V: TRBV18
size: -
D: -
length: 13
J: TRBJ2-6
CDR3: CASFSSGANVLTF
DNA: TGTGCCAGCTTTAGCTCTGGGGCCAACGTCCTGACTTTC

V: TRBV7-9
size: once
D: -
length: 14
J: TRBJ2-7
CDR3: CASSLGDNSYEQYF
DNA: TGTGCCAGCAGCTTAGGGGACAACTCCTACGAGCAGTACTTC

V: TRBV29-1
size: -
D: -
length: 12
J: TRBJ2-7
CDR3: CSVELVTYEQYF
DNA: TGCAGCGTTGAACTAGTGACTTACGAGCAGTACTTC

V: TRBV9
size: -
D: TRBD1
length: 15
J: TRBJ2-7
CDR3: CASSVTGQAGHEQYF
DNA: TGTGCCAGCAGCGTTACGGGACAGGCGGGGCACGAGCAGTACTTC

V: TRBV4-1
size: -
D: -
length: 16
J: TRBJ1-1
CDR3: CASSPRLIFMNTEAFF
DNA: TGCGCCAGCAGCCCTCGACTCATCTTCATGAACACTGAAGCTTTCTTT

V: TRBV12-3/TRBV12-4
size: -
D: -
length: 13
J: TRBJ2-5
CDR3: CASSKEGAETQYF
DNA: TGTGCCAGCAGTAAGGAAGGGGCAGAGACCCAGTACTTC

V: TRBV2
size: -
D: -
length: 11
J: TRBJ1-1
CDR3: CATQKQAEAFF
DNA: TGTGCCACCCAAAAACAGGCTGAAGCTTTCTTT

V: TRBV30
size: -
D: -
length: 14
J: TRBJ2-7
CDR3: CAWSDRQGLYEQYF
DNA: TGTGCCTGGAGTGATAGACAGGGACTCTACGAGCAGTACTTC

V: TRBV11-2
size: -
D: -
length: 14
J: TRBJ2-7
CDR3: CATAGISALYEQYF
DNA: TGTGCCACCGCCGGGATTAGCGCGCTCTACGAGCAGTACTTC

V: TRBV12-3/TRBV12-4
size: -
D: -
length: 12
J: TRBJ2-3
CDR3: CASKEGADTQYF
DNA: TGTGCCAGCAAGGAGGGGGCAGATACGCAGTATTTT

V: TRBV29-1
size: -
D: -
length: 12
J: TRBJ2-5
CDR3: CSVLTEQETQYF
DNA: TGCAGCGTTTTGACCGAACAAGAGACCCAGTACTTC

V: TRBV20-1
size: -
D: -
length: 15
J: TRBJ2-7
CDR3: CSATGVGAGTYEQYF
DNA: TGCAGTGCCACGGGCGTGGGGGCAGGGACCTACGAGCAGTACTTC

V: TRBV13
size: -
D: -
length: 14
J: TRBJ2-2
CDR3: CASSLRSNTGELFF
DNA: TGTGCCAGCAGCTTACGGTCGAACACCGGGGAGCTGTTTTTT

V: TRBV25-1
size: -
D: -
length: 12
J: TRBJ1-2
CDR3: CASSDHRMGYTF
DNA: TGTGCCAGCAGTGACCATCGTATGGGATACACCTTC

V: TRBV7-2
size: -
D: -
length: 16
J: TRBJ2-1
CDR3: CASSSLSVHLGDEQFF
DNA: TGTGCCAGCAGCTCCCTTTCGGTTCATTTGGGCGATGAGCAGTTCTTC

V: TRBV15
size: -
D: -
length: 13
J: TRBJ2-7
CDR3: CATSRGGVYEQYF
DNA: TGTGCCACCAGCAGAGGAGGCGTCTACGAGCAGTACTTC

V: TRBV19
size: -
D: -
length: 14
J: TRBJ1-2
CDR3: CASSIRGTNYGYTF
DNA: TGTGCCAGTAGTATCAGGGGCACTAACTATGGCTACACCTTC

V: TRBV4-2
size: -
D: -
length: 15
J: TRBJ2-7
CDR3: CASSQVGGSDYEQYF
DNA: TGTGCCAGCAGCCAAGTCGGAGGTAGCGACTACGAGCAGTACTTC

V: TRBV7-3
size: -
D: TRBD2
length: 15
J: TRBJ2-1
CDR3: CASSPGLAMVAEQFF
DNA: TGTGCCAGCAGCCCAGGACTAGCCATGGTAGCTGAGCAGTTCTTC

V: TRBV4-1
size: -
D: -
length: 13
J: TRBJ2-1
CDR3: CASSPGTYNEQFF
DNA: TGCGCCAGCAGCCCCGGGACTTACAATGAGCAGTTCTTC

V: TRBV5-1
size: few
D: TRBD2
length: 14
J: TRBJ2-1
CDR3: CASSFMGLAVEQFF
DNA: TGCGCCAGCAGCTTCATGGGACTAGCCGTTGAGCAGTTCTTC

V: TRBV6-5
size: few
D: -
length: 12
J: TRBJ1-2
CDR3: CASSSSDYGYTF
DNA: TGTGCCAGCAGTTCCTCGGACTATGGCTACACCTTC

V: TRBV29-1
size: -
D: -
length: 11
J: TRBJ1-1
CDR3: CSVWTGDEAFF
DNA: TGCAGCGTTTGGACGGGGGATGAAGCTTTCTTT

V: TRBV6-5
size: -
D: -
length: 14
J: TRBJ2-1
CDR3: CASSPGPYGDEQFF
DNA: TGTGCCAGCAGCCCGGGACCATACGGCGATGAGCAGTTCTTC

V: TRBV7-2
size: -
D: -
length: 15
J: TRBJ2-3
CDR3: CASSFSRSPTDTQYF
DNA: TGTGCCAGCAGCTTTTCTAGGAGTCCCACAGATACGCAGTATTTT

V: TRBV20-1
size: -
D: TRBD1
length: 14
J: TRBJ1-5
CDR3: CSARDRRSNQPQHF
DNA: TGCAGTGCTCGGGACAGACGGAGCAATCAGCCCCAGCATTTT

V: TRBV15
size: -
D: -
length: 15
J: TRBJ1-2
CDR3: CATSTPAGRVDGYTF
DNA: TGTGCCACCAGCACTCCCGCGGGCAGGGTGGATGGCTACACCTTC